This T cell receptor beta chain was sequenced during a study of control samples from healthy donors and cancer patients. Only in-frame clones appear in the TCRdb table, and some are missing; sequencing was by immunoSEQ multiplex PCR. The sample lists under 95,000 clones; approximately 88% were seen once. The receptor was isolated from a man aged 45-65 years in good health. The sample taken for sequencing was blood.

CDR3 protein: CASSLWGNEQFF. DNA of the CDR3: TGTGCCAGCAGTTTGTGGGGCAATGAGCAGTTCTTC. The chain links TRBV28 to TRBJ2-1; D is ambiguous. The germline V gene encodes CDR1 MDHEN and CDR2 SYDVKM. The CDR3 contains 12 residues. V lost 3 bases, J lost 6 bases, and 6 bases lay in between.